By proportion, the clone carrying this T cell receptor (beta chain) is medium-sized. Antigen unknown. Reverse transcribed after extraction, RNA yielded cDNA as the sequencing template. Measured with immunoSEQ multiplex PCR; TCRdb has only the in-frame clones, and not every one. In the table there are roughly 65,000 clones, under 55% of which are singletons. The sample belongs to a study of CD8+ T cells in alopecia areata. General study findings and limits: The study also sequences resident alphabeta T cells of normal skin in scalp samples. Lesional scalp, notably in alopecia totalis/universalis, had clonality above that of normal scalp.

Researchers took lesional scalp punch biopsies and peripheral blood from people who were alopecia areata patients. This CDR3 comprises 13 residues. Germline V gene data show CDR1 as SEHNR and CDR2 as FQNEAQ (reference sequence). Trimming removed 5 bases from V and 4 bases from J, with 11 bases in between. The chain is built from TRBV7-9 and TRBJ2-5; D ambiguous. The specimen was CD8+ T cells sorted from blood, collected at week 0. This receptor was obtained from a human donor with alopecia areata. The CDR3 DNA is TGTGCCAGCAGCCCCGCCCTCGCAGAGACCCAGTACTTC. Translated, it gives CASSPALAETQYF.